This is a list of T cell receptor beta chains from one sample in a study of T cell changes during pregnancy in multiple sclerosis. Sequencing was performed with immunoSEQ multiplex PCR; in TCRdb, only in-frame clones are kept and a portion is missing. Of over 75,000 clones detected, approximately 92% appear once; the ten largest clones hold around 2.7%. The material was peripheral blood, obtained in the first trimester of pregnancy. The receptors were sampled from a female donor with multiple sclerosis, enrolled in a pregnancy study. The CDR3 runs from the conserved cysteine through the conserved F or W. The D gene is left open where the match is weak. Only part of the rows carry a size: once, few, many, or a class if the clone is expanded.

cdr3_nt: TGTGCCAGTACAAGGGGGGGGTGGAATCAGCCCCAGCATTTT
cdr3_aa: CASTRGGWNQPQHF
j_call: TRBJ1-5
v_call: TRBV19
clone_size: few
d_call: NA

cdr3_nt: TGTGCCAGCAGCTTATCTAGCGAGCAGTACTTC
cdr3_aa: CASSLSSEQYF
j_call: TRBJ2-7
v_call: TRBV7-2
clone_size: NA
d_call: NA

cdr3_nt: TGTGCCAGCAGTTTGAGTTCTGAGCAGTTCTTC
cdr3_aa: CASSLSSEQFF
j_call: TRBJ2-1
v_call: TRBV28
clone_size: NA
d_call: NA

cdr3_nt: TGTGCCATCAGTTCACAGGGTAAATCCGGGGAGCTGTTTTTT
cdr3_aa: CAISSQGKSGELFF
j_call: TRBJ2-2
v_call: TRBV10-3
clone_size: few
d_call: NA

cdr3_nt: TGTGCCAGCAGCTTAGAGGTAGCGGGAGGGCAAGATGAGCAGTTCTTC
cdr3_aa: CASSLEVAGGQDEQFF
j_call: TRBJ2-1
v_call: TRBV7-6
clone_size: NA
d_call: TRBD2

cdr3_nt: TGTGCCAGCAGTGAATGGGGGGACGATCAGCCCCAGCATTTT
cdr3_aa: CASSEWGDDQPQHF
j_call: TRBJ1-5
v_call: TRBV6-1
clone_size: NA
d_call: NA

cdr3_nt: TGCACCAGCAGCCAAGAAAAGACAGCTTATAGCAATCAGCCCCAGCATTTT
cdr3_aa: CTSSQEKTAYSNQPQHF
j_call: TRBJ1-5
v_call: TRBV1
clone_size: NA
d_call: NA

cdr3_nt: TGTGCCGCCCGGGGTGGCAATCAGCCCCAGCATTTT
cdr3_aa: CAARGGNQPQHF
j_call: TRBJ1-5
v_call: TRBV10-3
clone_size: NA
d_call: NA

cdr3_nt: TGTGCCAGCAAGTCGGGATACTACGAGCAGTACTTC
cdr3_aa: CASKSGYYEQYF
j_call: TRBJ2-7
v_call: TRBV6-6
clone_size: NA
d_call: NA

cdr3_nt: TGTGCCGGGGGACAGTCTAACGCGAACACCGGGGAGCTGTTTTTT
cdr3_aa: CAGGQSNANTGELFF
j_call: TRBJ2-2
v_call: TRBV5-4
clone_size: once
d_call: TRBD1